Described below is a single TCR beta chain sequence and its context. The sample belongs to a study of blood T cell repertoires in COVID-19. Study details: The origin of the acute and convalescent COVID-19 samples was the United States, Italy and Spain.

Using immunoSEQ multiplex PCR, the repertoire was profiled, and TCRdb retains in-frame clones only, with some absent. Of tens of thousands of clones listed, roughly 89% are singletons. The sequence was collected from a man aged 40-50 years with COVID-19, enrolled during active disease. Sequenced input: peripheral blood.

The CDR3 DNA follows: TGTGCCAGCAGCCCCCGGGACAGGAGGAACACCGGGGAGCTGTTTTTT. The encoded protein is CASSPRDRRNTGELFF. The chain combines TRBV21-1 with TRBJ2-2; TRBD1 reflects the table's D call only, with no check against the DNA. TRBV21-1 is recorded as a pseudogene. The CDR3 spans 16 residues.